The 2 T cell receptor beta chains below come from one sample, sequenced in a study of technical replicates of blood from a few donors. Here immunoSEQ multiplex PCR was the method, and the copy in TCRdb shows in-frame clones only, minus some. Seen here are roughly 100,000 clones, around 96% observed once, and the top ten hold 0.21%. The sequencing input was T cells isolated from PBMCs. Receptors were obtained from a human donor in good health.

This chain connects TRBV5-1 to TRBJ2-2, with D unclear. The germline V gene encodes CDR1 SGHRS and CDR2 YFSETQ. Trimming removed 0 bases from V and 4 bases from J, with 7 bases in between. CDR3 length equals 14 residues. CDR3 sequence (DNA): TGCGCCAGCAGCTTGGTAGCCGTCACCGGGGAGCTGTTTTTT. Its protein is CASSLVAVTGELFF. The full variable domain, completed using reference TRBV5-1 and TRBJ2-2, is KAGVTQTPRYLIKTRGQQVTLSCSPISGHRSVSWYQQTPGQGLQFLFEYFSETQRNKGNFPGRFSGRQFSNSRSEMNVSTLELGDSALYLCASSLVAVTGELFFGEGSRLTVL.

The rearrangement joins TRBV2 to TRBJ2-4; 8 bases are shared with TRBD1. In germline, CDR1 is SNHLY, CDR2 FYNNEI. This CDR3 is 12 amino acids long. V lost 7 bases to trimming and J lost 7 bases; unmatched junction nucleotides: 3. CDR3: CASIGQGNIQYF. Written as DNA, the CDR3 is TGTGCCAGCATTGGACAGGGTAACATTCAGTACTTC.